This TCR beta chain was captured by sequencing in a study of T cells in Graves' hyperthyroidism and ophthalmopathy. Study-wide background: Peripheral blood was obtained at initial diagnosis, preceding any treatment.

This clonotype was picked up many times. Its matching antigen is unknown. RNA transcripts were the template for amplifying TCR beta CDR3 regions. A set of HTBI primers served as the primers for a first-round RT-PCR of the TCR CDR3. A single record per CDR3 protein comes from TCRdb applying MiXCR to the multiplex PCR reads. The table shows a few hundred thousand distinct CDR3 sequences, with 14% to 15% occurring only once. Broader study findings: Model output signaled ophthalmopathy a median around 6.9 months ahead of onset. Through a model of 13 V-J features, ophthalmopathy was separated from stable hyperthyroidism.

The material sequenced was blood. The receptor was isolated from a woman aged 30 to 39 with Graves' hyperthyroidism.

The CDR3: CASSESGLAGAGELFF. The CDR3 DNA reads TGCGCCAGCAGTGAGTCGGGACTAGCGGGAGCAGGGGAGCTGTTTTTT. The chain carries TRBV10-2 and TRBJ2-2; TRBD2 matches 14 bases. Losses at the gene ends were 0 bases for V and 8 bases for J; bases not matched to a gene: 2. This CDR3 has 16 amino acids. Looked up from germline, CDR1 is WSHSY and CDR2 is SAAADI.